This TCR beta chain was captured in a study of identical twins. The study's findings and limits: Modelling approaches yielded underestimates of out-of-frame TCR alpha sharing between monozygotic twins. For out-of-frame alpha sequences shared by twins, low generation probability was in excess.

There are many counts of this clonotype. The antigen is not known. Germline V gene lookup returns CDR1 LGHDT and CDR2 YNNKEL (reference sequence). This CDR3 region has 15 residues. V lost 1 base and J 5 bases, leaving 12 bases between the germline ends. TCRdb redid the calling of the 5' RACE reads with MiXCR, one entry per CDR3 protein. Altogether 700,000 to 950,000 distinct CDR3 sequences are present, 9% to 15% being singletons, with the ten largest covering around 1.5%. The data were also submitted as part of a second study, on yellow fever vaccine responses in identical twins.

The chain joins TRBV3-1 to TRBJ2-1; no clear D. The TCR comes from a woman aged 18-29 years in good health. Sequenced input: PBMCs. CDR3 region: CASSQALYRNNEQFF. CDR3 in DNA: TGTGCCAGCAGCCAAGCCCTTTATAGGAACAATGAGCAGTTCTTC.